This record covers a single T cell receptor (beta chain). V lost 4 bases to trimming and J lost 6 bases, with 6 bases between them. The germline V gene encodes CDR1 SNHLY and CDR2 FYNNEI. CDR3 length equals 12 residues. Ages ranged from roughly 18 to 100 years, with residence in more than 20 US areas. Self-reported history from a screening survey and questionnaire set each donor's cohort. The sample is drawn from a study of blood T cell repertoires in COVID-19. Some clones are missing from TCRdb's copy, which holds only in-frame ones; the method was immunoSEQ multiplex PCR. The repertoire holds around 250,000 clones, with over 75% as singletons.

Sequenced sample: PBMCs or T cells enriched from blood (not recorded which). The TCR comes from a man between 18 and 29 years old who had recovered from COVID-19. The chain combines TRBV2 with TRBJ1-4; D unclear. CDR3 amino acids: CASSGRYEKLFF. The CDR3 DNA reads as TGTGCCAGCAGTGGCCGGTATGAAAAACTGTTTTTT.